This record concerns one TCR beta chain sequence. Its antigen remains unidentified. PCR used 60 Vbeta primers and 13 Jbeta primers. Method: immunoSEQ multiplex PCR; TCRdb's copy keeps in-frame clones and lacks some. The table includes some 220,000 clones, about 89% detected once. This record comes from a study of cytomegalovirus exposure and HLA in healthy donors. There were likely unrecorded immune exposures, though donors were nominally healthy when sampled. The CDR3 spans 15 residues. Germline lookup yields CDR1 SGHRS and CDR2 YFSETQ. V shed 0 bases and J shed 1 base, with 9 bases lying between them. Study results and caveats: The analysis excluded some indistinguishable V segments, including TRBV6-2 and TRBV6-3.

The sample was PBMCs. This clonotype was obtained from a woman under 30 in good health and CMV-seronegative. The chain employs TRBV5-1 and TRBJ2-3; a possible D gene is TRBD1 (5 bases). CDR3 coding DNA: TGCGCCAGCAGCTTGGGTCTCAGGGGCACAGATACGCAGTATTTT. This encodes CASSLGLRGTDTQYF.